This TCR beta chain derives from a study of CD8+ T cells in alopecia areata. RNA was isolated and reverse transcribed to cDNA, the sequencing template. Here immunoSEQ multiplex PCR was the method, and the copy in TCRdb shows in-frame clones only, minus some. The sample lists a few hundred thousand clones; approximately 60% were seen once. Of note for this clone: What it recognizes is unknown.

The germline gives CDR1 PRHDT, CDR2 FYEKMQ (reference sequence). With V trimmed by 5 bases and J by 4 bases, 18 bases remained unmatched. This CDR3 spans 19 amino acids. PBMCs served as the source from which CD4+ and CD8+ T cells were sorted. Study observations and caveats: TCRs were shared less clearly across patients than in mice, possibly for HLA-related reasons. Resident alphabeta T cells of normal skin are also sequenced in scalp samples. More clonal than normal scalp was lesional scalp, particularly alopecia totalis/universalis.

Sequences were obtained from CD8+ T cells sorted from blood. This rearrangement joins TRBV13 to TRBJ2-7; 12 nucleotides match TRBD2. The sequence was collected from a human donor in good health. The CDR3 loop reads CASSPPRASGGARAYEQYF. The CDR3 nucleotides are TGTGCCAGCAGCCCCCCGCGAGCTAGCGGGGGGGCTCGGGCATACGAGCAGTACTTC.